The clone carrying this T cell receptor (beta chain) was counted once. Its antigen is as yet unknown. This may come from a read error, since a much larger clone is one base off. Germline values: CDR1 MGHRA, CDR2 YSYEKL. Trimming left V 4 bases short and J 5 bases short, with 15 bases between. The CDR3 is 15 residues long. The source of the sample is a study of read filtering for tumor transcriptome and immune sequencing. Study conclusions and caveats: The sorted CD138-negative fraction was a mixed bone marrow immune population, not purified T cells.

The library was built from around 400 ng RNA with molecular barcoded adaptors for alpha/delta and beta/gamma chains. MiXCR, applied by TCRdb to the reads, yields one record per CDR3 protein. The table lists more than 70,000 distinct CDR3 sequences, about a fifth of them singletons. The sequencing sample was made of a population of CD138-negative cells sorted from bone marrow. The TCR comes from a donor aged 40 or over with multiple myeloma. V and J are TRBV4-1 and TRBJ2-1; possibly TRBD2 for D (6 bases). The chain's CDR3 is CASSPAQRADNEQFF. As DNA, the CDR3 is TGCGCCAGCAGCCCAGCACAGCGGGCTGACAATGAGCAGTTCTTC.